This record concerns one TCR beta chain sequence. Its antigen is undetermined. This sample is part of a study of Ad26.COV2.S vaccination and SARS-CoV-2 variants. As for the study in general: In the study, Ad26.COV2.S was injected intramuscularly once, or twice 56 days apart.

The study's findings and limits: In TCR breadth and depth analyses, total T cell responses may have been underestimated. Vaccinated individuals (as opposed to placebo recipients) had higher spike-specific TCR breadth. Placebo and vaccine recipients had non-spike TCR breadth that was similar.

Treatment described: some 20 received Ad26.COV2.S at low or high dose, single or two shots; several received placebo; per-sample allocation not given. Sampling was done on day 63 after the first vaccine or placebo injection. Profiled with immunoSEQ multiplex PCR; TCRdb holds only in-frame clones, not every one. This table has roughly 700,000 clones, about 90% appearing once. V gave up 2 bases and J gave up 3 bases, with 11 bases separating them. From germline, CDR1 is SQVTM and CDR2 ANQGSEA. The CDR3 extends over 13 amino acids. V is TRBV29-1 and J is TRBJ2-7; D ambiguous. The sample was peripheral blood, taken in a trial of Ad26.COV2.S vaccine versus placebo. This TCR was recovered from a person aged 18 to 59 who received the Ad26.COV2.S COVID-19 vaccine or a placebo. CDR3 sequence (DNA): TGCAGCGTTGAAATCGGGTTGGGCTACGAGCAGTACTTC. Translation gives CSVEIGLGYEQYF.